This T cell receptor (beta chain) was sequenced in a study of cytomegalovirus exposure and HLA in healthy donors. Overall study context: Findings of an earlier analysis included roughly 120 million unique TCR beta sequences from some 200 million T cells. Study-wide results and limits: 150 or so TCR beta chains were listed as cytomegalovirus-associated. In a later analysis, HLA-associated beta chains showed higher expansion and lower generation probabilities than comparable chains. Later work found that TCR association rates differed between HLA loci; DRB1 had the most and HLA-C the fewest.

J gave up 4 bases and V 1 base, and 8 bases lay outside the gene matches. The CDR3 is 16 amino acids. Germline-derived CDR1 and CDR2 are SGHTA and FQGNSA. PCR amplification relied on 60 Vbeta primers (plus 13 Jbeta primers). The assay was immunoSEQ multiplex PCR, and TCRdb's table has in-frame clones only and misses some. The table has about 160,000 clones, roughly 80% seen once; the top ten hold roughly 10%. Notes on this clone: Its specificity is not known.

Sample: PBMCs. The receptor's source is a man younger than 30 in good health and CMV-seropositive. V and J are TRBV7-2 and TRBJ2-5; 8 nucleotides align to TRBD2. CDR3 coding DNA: TGTGCCAGCAGCTTAGACGCCAGCGGGGGTCTAGAGACCCAGTACTTC. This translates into CASSLDASGGLETQYF.